The source of this T cell receptor (beta chain) is a study of CD8+ T cells in alopecia areata (dated by TCRdb to between 2017 and 2018). About the study as a whole: In both human patients and the C3H/HeJ mouse model, the study applied high-throughput TCRbeta sequencing to look at T cell clonal expansion in alopecia areata. RNA came from the PAXgene miRNA kit for fixed scalp, the miRNeasy kit for PBMCs, and the RNeasy kit for mouse skin. Scalp clonality was compared across normal scalp (n=4), patchy alopecia areata scalp (n=8), and alopecia totalis/universalis scalp (n=8). In humans, TCRbeta sequencing was performed on scalp tissue and on sorted CD4+ and CD8+ peripheral blood T cells from healthy controls and from patients with patchy or totalis/universalis alopecia areata. immunoSEQ multiplex PCR using 35 Vbeta forward primers and 13 Jbeta reverse primers was used to amplify TCRbeta CDR3 regions.

Libraries were built with the immunoSEQ multiplex PCR assay. To provide template for TCR sequencing, every sample had RNA extracted and reverse transcribed into cDNA. SuperScript III was used to make first-strand cDNA, primed with a 2:1 mix of oligo-dT and random hexamers. Amplification bias was assessed with a synthetic immune receptor repertoire, and residual bias was removed computationally. As for the original processing: Raw reads were preprocessed for error removal, and CDR3 was defined according to IMGT conventions as running from the conserved cysteine to phenylalanine. Clonality was calculated as 1 minus Shannon entropy normalized by log2 of the number of productive unique TCRs. Scalp TCRbeta sequences were cross-referenced with sorted blood CD4 and CD8 repertoires so that the CD4 or CD8 identity of scalp clones could be inferred. Entries here come from immuneACCESS through TCRdb and include only in-frame sequences with V and J called. Some clones fail to appear in such tables; in the studies checked, an unresolved V gene covers under half of the shortfall, and the cause of the remainder is unknown. Clonal size and the V and J genes are those of that table, whereas D and trimming came from the DNA. This sample gives 150,000 or so clones in total; 55% to 65% of them show up just once. The top ten clonotypes cover under 5.5% of the sample.

As encoded in the germline V gene, CDR1 is MGHRA while CDR2 is YSYEKL. V ends up 1 base short and J 0 bases short, with an unmatched junction base count of 9. There are 18 amino acids in the CDR3, from cysteine to phenylalanine inclusive. The retained sequence is limited to the CDR3, 54 bases, with the frame set at the first base. Overall results and qualifications from the work: Compared with mice, TCR sequences shared between patients were less clear, possibly partly because of HLA diversity across the patient population. Higher clonality and more expanded CD8+ clones were observed in lesional scalp than in normal scalp, particularly in alopecia totalis/universalis, a finding suggestive of antigenic drive. Scalp TCR repertoire analysis is complicated because resident alphabeta T cells in normal human skin are also sequenced, whereas mouse skin is dominated by gammadelta T cells.

After PBMCs were isolated by density centrifugation and stained for CD3, CD4 and CD8, a FACSAria was used to sort CD4+ and CD8+ T cells. Unaffected controls provided scalp biopsies and blood samples. In regard to this clone: Its cognate antigen has yet to be identified. Qualities for individual bases were not recorded, and no much larger clone is one base off.

This TCR was sampled from a human donor in good health. The sequenced sample was CD4+ T cells sorted from blood. Recombination connected TRBV4-1 to TRBJ2-1; TRBD1 agrees with 7 junctional bases. The DNA is as follows: TGCGCCAGCAGCCAAGTTGGGCCCCGGGACAGCTCCTACAATGAGCAGTTCTTC. Translated, this is CASSQVGPRDSSYNEQFF.